A selection of T cell receptor beta chains follows, all from one sample in a study of cytomegalovirus exposure and HLA in healthy donors. Only in-frame clones appear in the TCRdb table, and some are missing; sequencing was by immunoSEQ multiplex PCR. The table shows about 220,000 clones, with over 80% occurring only once. Sequenced input: PBMCs. These receptors originate from a woman aged 30 to 39 in good health and CMV-seropositive. CDR3s include the opening cysteine and the closing phenylalanine or tryptophan. The order of the fields is clone size, D gene, J gene, V gene, CDR3 DNA, CDR3 protein. D genes are given only for firm matches. Expanded clones are given a class, and other clones once, few, many or no size at all.

NA | NA | TRBJ1-1 | TRBV4-1 | TGCGCCAGCAGCCAACCTAAGAGGGGGAGTGAAGCTTTCTTT | CASSQPKRGSEAFF
NA | TRBD2 | TRBJ2-3 | TRBV7-6 | TGTGCCAGCAGCCGGACCGGGACTAGGGGGGTTTGGGATACGCAGTATTTT | CASSRTGTRGVWDTQYF
NA | TRBD1 | TRBJ1-4 | TRBV5-4 | TGTGCCAGCAGCTTGGGGGACAGAGGAGAAAAACTGTTTTTT | CASSLGDRGEKLFF
NA | NA | TRBJ2-5 | TRBV7-9 | TGTGCCAGCAGCCTAGAGGGGGGCTCGGGGGAGACCCAGTACTTC | CASSLEGGSGETQYF
NA | TRBD1 | TRBJ1-4 | TRBV5-1 | TGCGCCAGCAGCCCGGGAGACAGGGGGCGGGTTGAAAAACTGTTTTTT | CASSPGDRGRVEKLFF
NA | NA | TRBJ2-3 | TRBV30 | TGTGCCTGGAGTGTAGACTCGAGTACAGATACGCAGTATTTT | CAWSVDSSTDTQYF
NA | NA | TRBJ2-7 | TRBV11-3 | TGTGCCAGCAGCACAGGCGGGACTCGGAGCTACGAGCAGTACTTC | CASSTGGTRSYEQYF
NA | TRBD1 | TRBJ2-1 | TRBV10-3 | TGTGCCATTAGACAGGGTTCCGGCGATGAGCAGTTCTTC | CAIRQGSGDEQFF
NA | NA | TRBJ1-2 | TRBV2 | TGTGCCAGCAGTGTTCTGTGGACTACTTATGGCTACACCTTC | CASSVLWTTYGYTF
NA | NA | TRBJ1-2 | TRBV5-1 | TGCGCCAGCAGCTTGGGGCCCAAATTCTATGGCTACACCTTC | CASSLGPKFYGYTF
NA | TRBD2 | TRBJ2-1 | TRBV10-3 | TGTGCCATCAGTGAGGGGGAGGGGTCCTACAATGAGCAGTTCTTC | CAISEGEGSYNEQFF
NA | NA | TRBJ2-2 | TRBV27 | TGTGCCAGCAGTTTCCAGGAGGGAACCGGGGAGCTGTTTTTT | CASSFQEGTGELFF
NA | NA | TRBJ2-1 | TRBV30 | TGTGCCTCCACGGTAAACGGAAGGTACAATGAGCAGTTCTTC | CASTVNGRYNEQFF
NA | TRBD1 | TRBJ1-2 | TRBV30 | TGTGCCTGGAAGGGGGCCCCCTTCTATGGCTACACCTTC | CAWKGAPFYGYTF
NA | NA | TRBJ1-3 | TRBV27 | TGTGCCAGCAGTTTAGGGGGCTCTGGAAACACCATATATTTT | CASSLGGSGNTIYF
NA | TRBD1 | TRBJ1-1 | TRBV5-6 | TGTGCCAGCAGCTTGGGACAGGGACCCACTGAAGCTTTCTTT | CASSLGQGPTEAFF
NA | TRBD1 | TRBJ2-3 | TRBV11-2 | TGTGCCAGCAGCTCCCGACAGGGTGGGACAGATACGCAGTATTTT | CASSSRQGGTDTQYF
NA | TRBD2 | TRBJ2-2 | TRBV30 | TGTGCCTGGAGTGTAGCGGGAACGAACACCGGGGAGCTGTTTTTT | CAWSVAGTNTGELFF
NA | TRBD2 | TRBJ2-7 | TRBV5-1 | TGCGCCAGTGCAACTAGCGGGAGGGGTCTGACCTACGAGCAGTACTTC | CASATSGRGLTYEQYF
once | TRBD2 | TRBJ2-1 | TRBV4-1 | TGCGCCAGCAGTCCTCCCAAAACGGGAGGGCCTCATGAGCAGTTCTTC | CASSPPKTGGPHEQFF
NA | NA | TRBJ1-2 | TRBV19 | TGTGCCAGTGAGACGGGAAACTATGGCTACACCTTC | CASETGNYGYTF
NA | NA | TRBJ2-1 | TRBV10-2 | TGCGCCGGGTTAAGCCCCTACAATGAGCAGTTCTTC | CAGLSPYNEQFF
NA | TRBD1 | TRBJ2-7 | TRBV30 | TGTGCCTGGAACTACAGGGGGTTCGGGTACGAGCAGTACTTC | CAWNYRGFGYEQYF
NA | TRBD2 | TRBJ2-7 | TRBV9 | TGTGCCAGCAGCGTAGAAGCGGGAGGGGGTAACGAGCAGTACTTC | CASSVEAGGGNEQYF
NA | NA | TRBJ1-1 | TRBV6-5 | TGTGCCAGCAGTTACTCGAGCGCCACTGAAGCTTTCTTT | CASSYSSATEAFF
NA | TRBD1 | TRBJ1-2 | TRBV6-1 | TGTGCCAGCCGGGACAGGGTGGTTTTTTACTATGGCTACACCTTC | CASRDRVVFYYGYTF
NA | NA | TRBJ2-5 | TRBV6-5 | TGTGCCAGCATACACGCCGGGGCAGGGAAGGAGACCCAGTACTTC | CASIHAGAGKETQYF
NA | NA | TRBJ1-2 | TRBV27 | TGTGCCAGCAGTTTGGTAGGAGGAGATGGCTACACCTTC | CASSLVGGDGYTF
NA | NA | TRBJ2-6 | TRBV2 | TGTGCCACTAGGCCTGGGGCCAACGTCCTGACTTTC | CATRPGANVLTF
NA | NA | TRBJ2-2 | TRBV7-2 | TGTGCCAGCAGCCAGGACCTGTGGAACACCGGGGAGCTGTTTTTT | CASSQDLWNTGELFF